This is a list of T cell receptor beta chains from one sample in a study of blood T cell repertoires in COVID-19. The assay was immunoSEQ multiplex PCR, and TCRdb's table has in-frame clones only and misses some. Seen here are approximately 70,000 clones, 75% to 90% observed once, and the top ten hold 6.7%. Source material: peripheral blood. Receptors originate from a woman aged 80 or older with active COVID-19. Each CDR3 is given with its conserved first and last residue. D genes are given only for firm matches. Clone size is stated in some rows and not others, as once, few, many or a class when expanded.

TRBV6-1	TRBJ1-6	-	-	TGTGCCAGCAGTGATAGGGGACTGGGTTCACCCCTCCACTTT	CASSDRGLGSPLHF
TRBV30	TRBJ1-4	-	-	TGTGCCTGGAGTAGTAAGGGGAGGTGGAAACTGTTTTTT	CAWSSKGRWKLFF
TRBV3-1/TRBV3-2	TRBJ1-1	TRBD1	-	TGTGCCAGCAGCCAAGGGGACAGGGCGAGCACTGAAGCTTTCTTT	CASSQGDRASTEAFF
TRBV4-2	TRBJ1-2	TRBD1	-	TGTGCCAGCAGCCGAAGTGAGTTCTGGGGACAGGGAGTCGGTGGCTACACCTTC	CASSRSEFWGQGVGGYTF
TRBV7-9	TRBJ2-4	-	few	TGTGCCAGCAGCCCTAGTCAGGGTGACATTTGGAACATTCAGTACTTC	CASSPSQGDIWNIQYF
TRBV18	TRBJ1-4	TRBD1	-	TGTGCCAGCTCACTGGACAGGGCTGTCGATGAAAAACTGTTTTTT	CASSLDRAVDEKLFF
TRBV29-1	TRBJ2-3	TRBD1	-	TGCAGCCTGGGGACAGGGAGCCTCACAGATACGCAGTATTTT	CSLGTGSLTDTQYF
TRBV2	TRBJ2-1	TRBD2	-	TGTGCCAGCATTCTAGCGGGAGAAGGCTACAATGAGCAGTTCTTC	CASILAGEGYNEQFF
TRBV4-3	TRBJ1-5	TRBD1	once	TGCGCCAGCAGCCCTGACAGGGGGAGCAATCAGCCCCAGCATTTT	CASSPDRGSNQPQHF
TRBV29-1	TRBJ2-7	TRBD2	-	TGCAGCGTTGAAGATCGAACTAGCGGGAGACTGGGGGTGAGCGAGCAGTACTTC	CSVEDRTSGRLGVSEQYF
TRBV6-2/TRBV6-3	TRBJ2-7	TRBD2	-	TGTGCCAGCAGTAGAAGACTAGCGGGAGCCAACGAGCAGTACTTC	CASSRRLAGANEQYF
TRBV4-2	TRBJ2-7	TRBD2	-	TGTGCCAGCAGCCAAGACGGACTAGCGGAACCCTCCTACGAGCAGTACTTC	CASSQDGLAEPSYEQYF
TRBV5-5	TRBJ2-2	TRBD2	-	TGTGCCAGCAGGTCTACTAGCGGGAGTAGGAGCGGGGAGCTGTTTTTT	CASRSTSGSRSGELFF
TRBV5-4	TRBJ2-5	TRBD1	once	TGTGCCAGCAGCCCACCCCGGGGACAGAGTGAGACCCAGTACTTC	CASSPPRGQSETQYF
TRBV28	TRBJ1-3	-	-	TGTGCCAGCAGTCCTTACAGGCTTACCTCTGGAAACACCATATATTTT	CASSPYRLTSGNTIYF
TRBV6-2/TRBV6-3	TRBJ2-1	-	-	TGTGCCAGCAGTTATACCTCAATCAGGGGTTCCTACAATGAGCAGTTCTTC	CASSYTSIRGSYNEQFF
TRBV3-1/TRBV3-2	TRBJ2-1	TRBD2	-	TGTGCCAGCAGCCGAGGACTAGTCTACAATGAGCAGTTCTTC	CASSRGLVYNEQFF
TRBV28	TRBJ1-1	TRBD1	-	TGTGCCAGCAGTTTACCCGGGACAGCGAACACTGAAGCTTTCTTT	CASSLPGTANTEAFF
TRBV12-3/TRBV12-4	TRBJ2-7	-	-	TGTGCCAGCAGTTTAGGCAGGGTTGGCGAGCAGTACTTC	CASSLGRVGEQYF
TRBV3-1/TRBV3-2	TRBJ2-5	TRBD2	-	TGTGCCAGCAGCCCCGGGACTAGCGGGGCGGAGACCCAGTACTTC	CASSPGTSGAETQYF
TRBV2	TRBJ1-1	-	-	TGTGCCACAAAGGGGAATTGGGAAGCTTTCTTT	CATKGNWEAFF
TRBV5-1	TRBJ1-2	TRBD1	-	TGCGCCAGCAGCTTATACTATGGACAGGGTAACTATGGCTACACCTTC	CASSLYYGQGNYGYTF
TRBV19	TRBJ2-3	-	-	TGTGCCAGTAGTATCACTCCGCGGGCCGGAGATACGCAGTATTTT	CASSITPRAGDTQYF
TRBV19	TRBJ1-4	-	-	TGTGCCAGTAGTGCTCAGGGGTGGGTGAATGAAAAACTGTTTTTT	CASSAQGWVNEKLFF
TRBV20-1	TRBJ1-2	-	-	TGCAGTGCTAGTAGGCAGGGAAGTGGAGCGTGGTATGGCTACACCTTC	CSASRQGSGAWYGYTF
TRBV11-2	TRBJ1-6	-	-	TGTGCCAGCAGCTACCTAGGGAGGGGGTACAGTTCACCCCTCCACTTT	CASSYLGRGYSSPLHF
TRBV28	TRBJ1-2	TRBD1	-	TGTGCCAGCAGTATCAACAGGGGGAACTATGGCTACACCTTC	CASSINRGNYGYTF
TRBV3-1/TRBV3-2	TRBJ1-4	-	once	TGTGCCAGCAGCAACCCGGGGGCTAATGAAAAACTGTTTTTT	CASSNPGANEKLFF